This record concerns one T cell receptor beta chain sequence. The sample belongs to a study of blood T cell repertoires in COVID-19. Study-wide context: Italy, Spain and the United States were the sources of the convalescent and acute COVID-19 samples. Sources were T cells, B-cell-depleted T cells, or PBMCs; the material itself was cDNA or gDNA.

Original processing methods: Estimation of nucleated cell counts was performed using reference gene primer amplification. TCRdb keeps only in-frame clones here, not all; method: immunoSEQ multiplex PCR. From that table come the V and J calls and clone size; the DNA was used to work out D and trimming. The table shows fewer than 450,000 clones, with more than 75% occurring only once. Sequenced material: peripheral blood. The clonotype originates from a woman aged 18-29 years who had recovered from COVID-19.

The CDR3 sequence is CASSTLAGTDTQYF. CDR3 nucleotides: TGCGCCAGCAGCACACTAGCGGGCACAGATACGCAGTATTTT. The chain uses TRBV5-1 and TRBJ2-3, with TRBD2 identical over 8 bases. Germline assignment: CDR1 SGHRS and CDR2 YFSETQ. The CDR3 extends over 14 amino acids. Trimming cost V 4 bases and J 1 base; bases outside gene matches: 2.